This T cell receptor beta chain was obtained from a study of cytomegalovirus exposure and HLA in healthy donors. This clone was seen only a few times. With 60 Vbeta and 13 Jbeta primers, the PCR was carried out. The data were produced by immunoSEQ multiplex PCR, yet TCRdb's version contains in-frame clones alone and is incomplete. The sample records approximately 100,000 clones, about four fifths being singletons. The CDR3 contains 13 residues. Germline CDR1 and CDR2: MDHEN and SYDVKM. Trimming removed 2 bases at V and 8 bases at J, with 12 bases between. The TCR comes from a woman under 40 in good health and CMV-seronegative. V usage is TRBV28 and J usage is TRBJ1-1; D remains unclear. The sequenced sample consisted of PBMCs. The CDR3 nucleotides read TGTGCCAGCAGTTTACTTGGCAGGAAAGAAGCTTTCTTT. Translated, it gives CASSLLGRKEAFF.